Detailed here is one TCR beta chain. What it binds is not known. The sample carries other DNA sequences with the same CDR3. Some clones are missing from TCRdb's copy, which holds only in-frame ones; the method was immunoSEQ multiplex PCR. Of 70,000 to 75,000 clones listed, about 65% are singletons. This entry is derived from a study of vaccination effects on CD4 cells after COVID-19. Whole-study findings and limits: Only a single clone (1 of 255 vaccine-induced clones in healthy vaccinees) cross-reacted with common cold coronaviruses. Early timepoints after infection were absent, and convalescent patients were few in the study.

V was trimmed by 5 bases and J by 6 bases, leaving 9 bases between them. The CDR3 is 12 residues long. Antigen-specific CD4+ T cells expanded by the ViraFEST assay with viral peptide pools were then sequenced. It was after around 10 days of culture that CD4+ T cells were isolated. Among the vaccine recipients, none had a prior SARS-CoV-2 infection, and nucleocapsid antibodies were negative. PBMC were cultured at around 1.9 million per well with about 10 IU/ml IL-2 and approximately 10 ug/ml peptides. In the cultures, half the medium was exchanged for IL-2 medium on days 3 and 7. The receptor was derived from a human donor who received a COVID-19 vaccine. This specimen consisted of CD4+ T cells from PBMCs cultured with HCoV-OC43 spike peptides, obtained before COVID-19 vaccination. Regarding subset: HCoV-OC43 spike overlapping peptide pool stimulation. This chain links TRBV12-3 or TRBV12-4 with TRBJ2-3; D perhaps matches TRBD1 (6 bases). CDR3 amino acids: CASSLRGDTQYF. The CDR3 bases are TGTGCCAGCAGTCTGAGGGGGGATACGCAGTATTTT.